This TCR beta chain emerged from a study of T cells after yellow fever vaccination. In the study overall: Preparation used SMART-Seq v4 Ultra Low Input for the low-cell-number fractions. Whole-study results and caveats: CD4 and CD8 compartments shared a small share of clonotypes.

Germline lookup yields CDR1 DFQATT and CDR2 SNEGSKA (reference sequence). The junction had 10 bases not matched to a gene; V was cut back by 0 bases and J by 4 bases. CDR3 length: 16 amino acids. Template-switching 5'RACE yielded the TCR cDNA; a universal primer site and UMIs were added in the process. TCRdb analysed the 5' RACE reads with MiXCR anew, one entry per CDR3 protein. This sample has approximately 580,000 distinct CDR3 sequences, with around 16% found just once. Notes on this clonotype: The target antigen is unknown.

J is TRBJ2-7 and V is TRBV20-1; 9 nucleotides align to TRBD2. This sample comprised PBMCs, obtained 5 to 6 days after the first yellow fever vaccination. This sequence originates from a man between 18 and 35 years old who received the YFV17D yellow fever vaccine. Here the CDR3 DNA reads TGCAGTGCTAGAGACCGTAGGGGGACTAGCATTTACGAGCAGTACTTC. Residues: CSARDRRGTSIYEQYF.